This T cell receptor beta chain was found in a study of T cell changes during pregnancy in multiple sclerosis. Clones were sequenced by immunoSEQ multiplex PCR, and TCRdb holds only the in-frame ones, with some missing. The table has about 48,000 clones, about 92% seen once; the top ten hold 0.91%. Sequencing used CD4+ T cells from peripheral blood mononuclear cells, obtained in the second trimester of pregnancy. The origin of this receptor is a female donor in good health, enrolled as a control in a pregnancy study.

CDR3 sequence: CATVSGEKLFF. The DNA of the CDR3 is TGTGCCACCGTGTCGGGGGAAAAACTGTTTTTT. The rearrangement uses TRBV28 and TRBJ1-4; D gene ambiguous. V gave up 10 bases and J gave up 8 bases, with 11 bases separating them. CDR1 is MDHEN and CDR2 is SYDVKM in the germline V gene. The CDR3 totals 11 residues.